Listed here is a single T cell receptor beta chain. Its antigen is still unknown. Deletions cut 2 bases from V and 2 bases from J, with 11 bases between. The CDR3 runs to 15 residues. Per germline, CDR1 MNHEY and CDR2 SVGAGI. Using immunoSEQ multiplex PCR, the repertoire was profiled, and TCRdb retains in-frame clones only, with some absent. In the table there are approximately 24,000 clones, approximately 80% of which are singletons. The time point denotes: week 5, during vaccination. All doses held 300 ug of mutant IDH1 20-mer peptide, with topical imiquimod. Tumors from donors were new WHO grade 3 or 4 IDH1-mutant astrocytomas with ATRX loss. The data belong to a study of a mutant IDH1 vaccine in newly diagnosed glioma. Study conclusions and caveats: Among patients, 93.3% showed immune responses induced by the vaccine.

This chain uses TRBV6-5 with TRBJ2-3; tentative D call: TRBD2 (6 bases). The specimen was PBMCs, collected from a glioma patient whose treatment included an IDH1 peptide vaccine. This receptor was obtained from a man aged 35-49 years with glioma. CDR3 sequence: CASSYRAGNTDTQYF. The DNA of the CDR3 is TGTGCCAGCAGTTACAGGGCGGGAAACACAGATACGCAGTATTTT.